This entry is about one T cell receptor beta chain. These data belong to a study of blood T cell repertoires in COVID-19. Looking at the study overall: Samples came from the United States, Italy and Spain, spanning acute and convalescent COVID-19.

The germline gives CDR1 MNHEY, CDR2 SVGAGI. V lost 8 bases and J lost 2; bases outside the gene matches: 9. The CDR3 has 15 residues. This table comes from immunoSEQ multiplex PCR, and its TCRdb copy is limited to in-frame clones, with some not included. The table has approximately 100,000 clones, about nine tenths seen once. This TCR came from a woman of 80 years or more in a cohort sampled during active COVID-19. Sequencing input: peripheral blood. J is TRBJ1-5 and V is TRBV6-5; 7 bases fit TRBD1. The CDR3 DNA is TGTGCCAGCGCCACCGGGACAGCCGGCAATCAGCCCCAGCATTTT. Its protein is CASATGTAGNQPQHF.